The 26 T cell receptor beta chains below come from one sample, sequenced in a study of blood T cell repertoires in COVID-19. The data were produced by immunoSEQ multiplex PCR, yet TCRdb's version contains in-frame clones alone and is incomplete. This table has about 250,000 clones, about 85% appearing once. The specimen sequenced was PBMCs or T cells enriched from blood (not recorded which). The receptors derive from a woman in her 30s with acute COVID-19.

The chain joins TRBV15 to TRBJ2-3; TRBD1 agrees at 7 bases. In germline, CDR1 is LNHNV, CDR2 YYDKDF (reference sequence). Trimming took 5 bases from V and 4 from J; bases not matched to a gene: 12. The CDR3 runs to 16 residues. The CDR3 nucleotides read TGTGCCACCAGCGGGGGACAGCCCGGGACGGCAGATACGCAGTATTTT. Residues: CATSGGQPGTADTQYF.

The chain joins TRBV6-5 to TRBJ1-2; D is undetermined. Trimming took 0 bases from V and 3 from J, leaving 11 bases between them. The CDR3 spans 15 residues. Germline lookup yields CDR1 MNHEY and CDR2 SVGAGI. CDR3 residues: CASSYSEDLDYGYTF. The CDR3 bases are TGTGCCAGCAGTTACTCGGAGGATCTCGACTATGGCTACACCTTC.

CDR3 sequence (DNA): TGTGCCTGGAAACAGTATAATTCACCCCTCCACTTT. This sequence encodes CAWKQYNSPLHF. The rearrangement joins TRBV30 to TRBJ1-6; D gene ambiguous. V lost 4 bases and J 4 bases, leaving 5 bases between the germline ends. Germline CDR1 is GTSNPN and CDR2 is SVGIG (reference sequence). This CDR3 has 12 residues. Variable domain in full (rest from reference TRBV30 and TRBJ1-6): SQTIHQWPATLVQPVGSPLSLECTVEGTSNPNLYWYRQAAGRGLQLLFYSVGIGQISSEVPQNLSASRPQDRQFILSSKKLLLSDSGFYLCAWKQYNSPLHFGNGTRLTVT.

The chain links TRBV19 to TRBJ2-3, with D perhaps matching TRBD2 (6 bases). Trimming took off 3 bases at V and 1 base at J, with 11 bases between the two ends. The V gene's germline CDR1 is LNHDA and CDR2 SQIVND (reference sequence). The length of the CDR3 is 15 residues. The CDR3 nucleotides are TGTGCCAGTAGTATTGGAGCTAGCGGCACAGATACGCAGTATTTT. As protein: CASSIGASGTDTQYF.

The J gene is TRBJ1-3, the V gene TRBV14; no clear D. The V gene's germline CDR1 is SGHDN and CDR2 FVKESK. Trimming took 0 bases from V and 4 from J, leaving 7 bases between them. The CDR3 consists of 14 residues. CDR3 sequence (DNA): TGTGCCAGCAGCCAAGATCCGGGAGGAAACACCATATATTTT. Its protein is CASSQDPGGNTIYF.

This clone was recorded once. The chain is built from TRBV28 and TRBJ2-3, with TRBD1 as a possible D gene (6 bases). CDR3 length equals 16 residues. Deletions cut 5 bases from V and 5 bases from J, with 20 bases between. The germline CDR1 and CDR2 sequences are MDHEN and SYDVKM. The CDR3 DNA is TGTGCCAGCAGTCTTGGGGGTCTAGGGGGTGGAGATACGCAGTATTTT. This translates into CASSLGGLGGGDTQYF.

The rearrangement links TRBV7-8 to TRBJ1-4; possibly TRBD1 for D (5 bases). The germline gives CDR1 SGHVS, CDR2 FQNEAQ. Between the trimmed V and J ends, which lost 1 base and 11 bases, there was a span of 14 bases. The CDR3 runs 14 residues. The CDR3 loop is CASSLERQRRKLFF. Written as DNA, the CDR3 is TGTGCCAGCAGCTTAGAGCGACAGAGGCGGAAACTGTTTTTT.

This CDR3 is CASSQTGTGAYVGKNIQYF. In nucleotides, the CDR3 is TGTGCCAGCAGTCAAACCGGGACAGGGGCCTATGTAGGCAAAAACATTCAGTACTTC. The V gene is TRBV27, the J gene TRBJ2-4; TRBD1 aligns across 10 bases. Per germline, CDR1 MNHEY and CDR2 SMNVEV (reference sequence). This CDR3 has 19 amino acids. V gave up 5 bases and J gave up 3 bases; unmatched junction bases: 16.

This chain joins TRBV7-3 and TRBJ2-1; 9 bases are a match to TRBD2. This CDR3 is 15 amino acids long. Germline loops: CDR1 SGHTA, CDR2 FQGTGA. J gave up 8 bases and V 5 bases, and 10 bases lay outside the gene matches. CDR3 amino acids: CASSTSGTSKHEQFF. The CDR3 nucleotides are TGTGCCAGCAGCACCTCCGGGACTAGCAAGCATGAGCAGTTCTTC.

The rearrangement links TRBV7-8 to TRBJ2-1; 7 nucleotides align to TRBD1. CDR3 length: 16 residues. The germline CDR1 and CDR2 sequences are SGHVS and FQNEAQ. V was clipped by 5 bases and J by 2 bases; unmatched bases: 9. CDR3 in DNA: TGTGCCAGCAGCCGATTCTACGACAGGGCCTACAATGAGCAGTTCTTC. It codes for CASSRFYDRAYNEQFF.

The chain is built from TRBV6-5 and TRBJ2-3; 8 nucleotides agree with TRBD1. The length of the CDR3 is 14 residues. J gave up 5 bases and V 7 bases, and 8 bases lay outside the gene matches. Germline values: CDR1 MNHEY, CDR2 SVGAGI. CDR3 DNA sequence: TGTGCCAGCACGAAGAACACAGGGGGAGATACGCAGTATTTT. It yields the protein CASTKNTGGDTQYF.

The rearrangement uses TRBV5-1 and TRBJ2-7, with TRBD1 as a possible D gene (6 bases). Deletions cut 0 bases from V and 2 bases from J, with 12 bases between. The CDR3 loop spans 15 amino acids. CDR1 and CDR2 (germline): SGHRS, YFSETQ. For the CDR3, the DNA is TGCGCCAGCAGCTTGGCCGGTAAGGGGGCCTACGAGCAGTACTTC. Its translation is CASSLAGKGAYEQYF. Using reference TRBV5-1 and TRBJ2-7 for the parts outside the CDR3, the full variable domain is KAGVTQTPRYLIKTRGQQVTLSCSPISGHRSVSWYQQTPGQGLQFLFEYFSETQRNKGNFPGRFSGRQFSNSRSEMNVSTLELGDSALYLCASSLAGKGAYEQYFGPGTRLTVT.

V is TRBV9 and J is TRBJ1-1; no clear D gene. The CDR3 is 14 amino acids. The germline V gene encodes CDR1 SGDLS and CDR2 YYNGEE. V was clipped by 2 bases and J by 5 bases, with 13 bases between them. Here the CDR3 reads CASSVGESGTEAFF. CDR3 sequence (DNA): TGTGCCAGCAGCGTCGGCGAGTCGGGGACTGAAGCTTTCTTT. Filled out from reference TRBV9 and TRBJ1-1, the complete variable domain reads DSGVTQTPKHLITATGQRVTLRCSPRSGDLSVYWYQQSLDQGLQFLIQYYNGEERAKGNILERFSAQQFPDLHSELNLSSLELGDSALYFCASSVGESGTEAFFGQGTRLTVV.

The chain joins TRBV2 to TRBJ1-3; D not resolved. V was pared by 4 bases and J by 9 bases, with 10 bases between. The CDR3 length is 12 residues. CDR1 and CDR2 (germline): SNHLY, FYNNEI. The CDR3 DNA follows: TGTGCCAGCAGTGGGAGGGATTTCACCATATATTTT. Translating gives CASSGRDFTIYF.

The chain employs TRBV5-1 and TRBJ1-4; D gene uncertain. CDR1 is SGHRS and CDR2 is YFSETQ in the germline V gene. The CDR3 totals 14 residues. V lost 1 base to trimming and J lost 4 bases, with 8 bases between them. For the CDR3, the DNA is TGCGCCAGCAGCTTGTGGGAGGGTAATGAAAAACTGTTTTTT. Translation: CASSLWEGNEKLFF.

The V and J genes are TRBV19 and TRBJ1-2; TRBD1 is a possible D gene (5 bases). The CDR3 runs 16 residues. Germline CDR1 is LNHDA and CDR2 is SQIVND (reference sequence). Trimming pared 3 bases from V and 1 base from J, leaving 15 bases between. The CDR3 loop is CASSMSAGRSNYGYTF. CDR3 nucleotides: TGTGCCAGTAGTATGTCGGCAGGGAGGAGTAACTATGGCTACACCTTC.

The CDR3 sequence is CAARDLNTGELFF. The CDR3 DNA is TGCGCCGCCCGGGATCTGAACACCGGGGAGCTGTTTTTT. This chain connects TRBV4-1 to TRBJ2-2; TRBD2 is a possible D gene (5 bases). Germline V gene data show CDR1 as MGHRA and CDR2 as YSYEKL. The V gene lost 11 bases and the J gene lost 1 base, with 11 bases spanning the gap. The CDR3 consists of 13 residues.

The chain couples TRBV4-3 to TRBJ2-5, with 11 bases lining up with TRBD2. The CDR3 length is 16 residues. With 2 bases clipped from V and 5 bases from J, the junction kept 7 bases outside the gene matches. Germline V gives CDR1 LGHNA, CDR2 YSLEER. The CDR3 region is CASSQQLAGGWETQYF. DNA for the CDR3: TGCGCCAGCAGCCAACAATTAGCGGGAGGGTGGGAGACCCAGTACTTC.

The chain combines TRBV10-3 with TRBJ2-5; no firm D call. Trimming shortened V by 0 bases and J by 1 base, and 9 bases separated the two germline ends. The CDR3 contains 15 residues. Germline V gene sequence: CDR1 ENHRY, CDR2 SYGVKD. CDR3 in DNA: TGTGCCATCAGTGAGTCGAGGTCGATCCAAGAGACCCAGTACTTC. Protein sequence: CAISESRSIQETQYF.

The V and J genes are TRBV4-1 and TRBJ2-6; D may be TRBD1 (5 bases). Trimming stripped 2 bases from V and 2 bases from J, with 16 bases between. Looked up from germline, CDR1 is MGHRA and CDR2 is YSYEKL. The CDR3 consists of 18 residues. CDR3 residues: CASSQRSGIRPGANVLTF. For the CDR3, the DNA is TGCGCCAGCAGCCAACGGTCAGGGATCAGACCTGGGGCCAACGTCCTGACTTTC.

V gene TRBV4-3 combines with J gene TRBJ2-5; 11 bases are a match to TRBD1. The CDR3 sequence is 15 residues long. CDR1 and CDR2 from the germline V gene are LGHNA and YSLEER. Losses at the gene ends were 2 bases for V and 5 bases for J; bases not matched to a gene: 4. CDR3 nucleotides: TGCGCCAGCAGCCAATCTTGGGACAGGGGGGAGACCCAGTACTTC. Protein sequence: CASSQSWDRGETQYF.

The chain has TRBV7-9 and TRBJ2-7; 11 bases are shared with TRBD2. This CDR3 is built from 16 residues. The germline V gene has CDR1 SEHNR and CDR2 FQNEAQ (reference sequence). The J segment lost 4 bases and the V segment lost 6 bases, leaving 11 bases of the junction unmatched. The CDR3 DNA reads TGTGCCAGCAGGCGATTACTAGCGGGAGACAGGTACGAGCAGTACTTC. As protein: CASRRLLAGDRYEQYF.

This CDR3 reads CASSSEGTAYNEQFF. Here the CDR3 DNA reads TGTGCCAGCAGCTCGGAAGGGACAGCTTACAATGAGCAGTTCTTC. This sequence joins TRBV5-6 and TRBJ2-1; TRBD1 matches 7 bases. V lost 3 bases, J lost 4 bases, and 7 bases stayed unmatched. Germline V gene lookup returns CDR1 SGHDT and CDR2 YYEEEE. The CDR3 has 15 amino acids.

This chain links TRBV6-2 or TRBV6-3 with TRBJ2-1; D perhaps matches TRBD1 (5 bases). Trimming pared 0 bases from V and 3 bases from J, leaving 12 bases between. Germline V lookup: CDR1 MNHEY, CDR2 SVGEGT. CDR3 length: 16 amino acids. In nucleotides, the CDR3 is TGTGCCAGCAGTTACTCAGGGCAGGGCGTCTACAATGAGCAGTTCTTC. This sequence encodes CASSYSGQGVYNEQFF.

The CDR3 protein is CASSSVSRGLSEKLFF. In DNA form, the CDR3 reads TGTGCCAGCAGTTCGGTTTCAAGGGGCCTTAGCGAAAAACTGTTTTTT. This chain connects TRBV28 to TRBJ1-4, with D possibly being TRBD1 (5 bases). There are 16 residues in the CDR3. Germline V lookup: CDR1 MDHEN, CDR2 SYDVKM. Trimming took off 4 bases at V and 8 bases at J, with 20 bases between the two ends.

This chain links TRBV5-1 with TRBJ1-2, with TRBD1 identical over 8 bases. The CDR3 runs 14 residues. The ends lost 4 bases at V and 3 bases at J; junction bases unmatched: 5. Germline values: CDR1 SGHRS, CDR2 YFSETQ. In DNA form, the CDR3 reads TGCGCCAGCAGCCCGGACAGGGTTTACTATGGCTACACCTTC. Encoded protein: CASSPDRVYYGYTF.